The 9 T cell receptor beta chains presented below share a single source sample, sequenced in a study of monozygotic twins with inflammatory bowel disease. TCRdb reanalyzed the 5' RACE reads, giving one entry per CDR3 protein sequence and no DNA. The sample includes under 350,000 distinct CDR3 sequences. Sequencing input: blood. These receptor sequences come from a human donor with ulcerative colitis or Crohn's disease, or a healthy co-twin of an affected twin (not recorded which).

The V gene is TRBV5-6, the J gene TRBJ1-6; TCRdb designates TRBD1, a call that cannot be tested without DNA. There are 14 residues in the CDR3. CDR1 SGHDT and CDR2 YYEEEE come from the germline V gene. The CDR3 region is CASSLGGEGSPLHF. The full variable domain, rest sourced from reference TRBV5-6 and TRBJ1-6, is DAGVTQSPTHLIKTRGQQVTLRCSPKSGHDTVSWYQQALGQGPQFIFQYYEEEERQRGNFPDRFSGHQFPNYSSELNVNALLLGDSALYLCASSLGGEGSPLHFGNGTRLTVT.

The CDR3 is CASGRGGTFYGYTF. J is TRBJ1-2 and V is TRBV6-2 or TRBV6-3; the TRBD1 assignment by TCRdb is unverifiable without DNA. CDR1 and CDR2 from the germline V gene are MNHEY and SVGEGT. The CDR3 has 14 residues.

V usage is TRBV19 and J usage is TRBJ2-5; TCRdb designates TRBD2, a call that cannot be tested without DNA. CDR1 LNHDA and CDR2 SQIVND come from the germline V gene (reference sequence). This CDR3 has 14 residues. This CDR3 is CASSGTGTTGTQYF.

This rearrangement joins TRBV7-3 to TRBJ1-2; with no DNA, the TCRdb D assignment of TRBD1 cannot be verified. The CDR3 consists of 13 residues. Germline-derived CDR1 and CDR2 are SGHTA and FQGTGA. CDR3: CASSSQGGGGYTF.

This sequence joins TRBV28 and TRBJ1-1; the TCRdb D gene call, TRBD1, has no DNA to confirm it. Germline assignment: CDR1 MDHEN and CDR2 SYDVKM. The CDR3 has 14 residues. CDR3 amino acids: CASRSTGFNTEAFF.

CDR3 amino acids: CSVPDRNTGELFF. V and J are TRBV29-1 and TRBJ2-2; TCRdb selects TRBD1, and the lack of DNA leaves this call unchecked. This CDR3 region has 13 residues. Looked up from germline, CDR1 is SQVTM and CDR2 is ANQGSEA.

V gene TRBV6-1 combines with J gene TRBJ2-3; absent DNA, TCRdb's TRBD2 call cannot be checked. The germline V gene encodes CDR1 MNHNS and CDR2 SASEGT. This CDR3 contains 15 residues. CDR3 loop: CASRPAGLVGDTQYF.

V gene TRBV24-1 combines with J gene TRBJ2-5; TCRdb returns TRBD1, unconfirmable since there is no DNA. In germline, CDR1 is KGHDR, CDR2 SFDVKD. The CDR3 covers 14 residues. Here the CDR3 reads CATSDARGLETQYF.

The rearrangement links TRBV5-1 to TRBJ2-5. The CDR3 extends over 13 amino acids. CDR1 and CDR2 (germline): SGHRS, YFSETQ. CDR3 in amino acids: CASSFNLQETQYF.